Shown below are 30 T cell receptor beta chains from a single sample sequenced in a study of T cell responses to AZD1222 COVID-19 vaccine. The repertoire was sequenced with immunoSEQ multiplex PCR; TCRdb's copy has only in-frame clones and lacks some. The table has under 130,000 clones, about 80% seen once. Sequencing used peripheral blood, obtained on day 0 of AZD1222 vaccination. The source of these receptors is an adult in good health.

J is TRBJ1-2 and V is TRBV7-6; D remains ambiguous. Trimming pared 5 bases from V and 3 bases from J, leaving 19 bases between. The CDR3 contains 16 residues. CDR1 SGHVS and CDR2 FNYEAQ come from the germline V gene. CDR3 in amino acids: CASSPPMAGLDYGYTF. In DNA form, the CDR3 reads TGTGCCAGCAGCCCCCCCATGGCTGGGCTCGACTATGGCTACACCTTC.

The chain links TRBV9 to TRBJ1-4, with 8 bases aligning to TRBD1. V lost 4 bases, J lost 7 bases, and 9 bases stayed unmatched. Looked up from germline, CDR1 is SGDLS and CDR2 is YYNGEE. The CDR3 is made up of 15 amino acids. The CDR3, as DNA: TGTGCCAGCAGCTACAGGGGGGATGGCGGTGAAAAACTGTTTTTT. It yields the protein CASSYRGDGGEKLFF.

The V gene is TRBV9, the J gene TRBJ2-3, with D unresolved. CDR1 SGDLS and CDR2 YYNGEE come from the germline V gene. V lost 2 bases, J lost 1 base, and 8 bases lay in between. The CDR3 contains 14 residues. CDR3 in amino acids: CASSVDWGTDTQYF. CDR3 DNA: TGTGCCAGCAGCGTTGATTGGGGCACAGATACGCAGTATTTT.

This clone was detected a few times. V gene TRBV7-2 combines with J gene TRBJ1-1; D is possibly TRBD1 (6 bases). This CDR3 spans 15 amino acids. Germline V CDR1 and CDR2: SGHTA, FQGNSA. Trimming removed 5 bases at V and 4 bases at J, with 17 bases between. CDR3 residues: CASSPGGAMRTEAFF. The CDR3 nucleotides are TGTGCCAGCAGCCCCGGGGGGGCGATGCGCACTGAAGCTTTCTTT.

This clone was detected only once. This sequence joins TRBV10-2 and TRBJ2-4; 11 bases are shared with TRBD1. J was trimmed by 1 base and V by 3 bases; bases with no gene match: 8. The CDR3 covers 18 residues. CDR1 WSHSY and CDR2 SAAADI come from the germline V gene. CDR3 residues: CASSEGTGGVRAKNIQYF. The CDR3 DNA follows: TGCGCCAGCAGTGAAGGGACAGGGGGGGTTCGTGCCAAAAACATTCAGTACTTC.

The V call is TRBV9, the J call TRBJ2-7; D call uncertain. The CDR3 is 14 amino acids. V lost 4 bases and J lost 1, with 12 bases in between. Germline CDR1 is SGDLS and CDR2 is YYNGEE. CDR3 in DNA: TGTGCCAGCAGCTTGAGGCCTCAATCCTACGAGCAGTACTTC. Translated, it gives CASSLRPQSYEQYF.

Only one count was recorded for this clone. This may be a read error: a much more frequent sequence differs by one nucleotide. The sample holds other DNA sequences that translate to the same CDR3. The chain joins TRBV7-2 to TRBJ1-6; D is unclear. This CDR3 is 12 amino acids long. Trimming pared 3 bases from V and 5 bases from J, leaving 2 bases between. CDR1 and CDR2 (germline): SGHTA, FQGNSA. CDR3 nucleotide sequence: TGTGCCAGCAGCTTGAATAATTCACCCCTCCACTTT. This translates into CASSLNNSPLHF.

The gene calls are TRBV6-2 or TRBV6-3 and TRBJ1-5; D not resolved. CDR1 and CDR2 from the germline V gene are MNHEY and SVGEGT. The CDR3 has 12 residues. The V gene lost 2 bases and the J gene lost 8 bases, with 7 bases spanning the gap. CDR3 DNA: TGTGCCAGCAGTTACAGAAACAAGCCCCAGCATTTT. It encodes CASSYRNKPQHF.

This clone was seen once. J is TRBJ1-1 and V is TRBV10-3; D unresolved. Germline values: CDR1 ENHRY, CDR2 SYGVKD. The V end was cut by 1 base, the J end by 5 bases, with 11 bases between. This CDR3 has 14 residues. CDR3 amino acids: CAISEYGSGTEAFF. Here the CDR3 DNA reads TGTGCCATCAGTGAGTACGGGTCTGGGACTGAAGCTTTCTTT.

CDR3 amino acids: CASRASGGPDTQYF. In nucleotides, the CDR3 is TGTGCCAGCAGGGCTAGCGGGGGCCCAGATACGCAGTATTTT. The V gene is TRBV5-4, the J gene TRBJ2-3, with 10 bases that match TRBD2. The CDR3 covers 14 residues. Germline V CDR1 and CDR2: SGHNT, YYREEE (reference sequence). V shed 5 bases and J 4 bases; nucleotides not matched to a gene: 4. Complete variable domain (other parts from reference TRBV5-4 and TRBJ2-3): ETGVTQSPTHLIKTRGQQVTLRCSSQSGHNTVSWYQQALGQGPQFIFQYYREEENGRGNFPPRFSGLQFPNYSSELNVNALELDDSALYLCASRASGGPDTQYFGPGTRLTVL.

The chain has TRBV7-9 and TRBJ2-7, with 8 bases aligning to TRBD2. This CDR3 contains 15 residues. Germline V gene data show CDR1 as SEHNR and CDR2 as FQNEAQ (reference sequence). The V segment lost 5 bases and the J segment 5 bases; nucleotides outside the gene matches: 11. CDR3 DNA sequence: TGTGCCAGCAGCACCCCGGGACTAGGGGTTGACGAGCAGTACTTC. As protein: CASSTPGLGVDEQYF.

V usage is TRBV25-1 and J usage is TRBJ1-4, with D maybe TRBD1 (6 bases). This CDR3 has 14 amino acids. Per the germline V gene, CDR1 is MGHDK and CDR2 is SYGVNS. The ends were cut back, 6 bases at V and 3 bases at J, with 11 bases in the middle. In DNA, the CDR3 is TGTGCCAGCAGAGTACAGGGAGCTAATGAAAAACTGTTTTTT. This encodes CASRVQGANEKLFF. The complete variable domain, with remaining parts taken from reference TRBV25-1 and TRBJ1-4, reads EADIYQTPRYLVIGTGKKITLECSQTMGHDKMYWYQQDPGMELHLIHYSYGVNSTEKGDLSSESTVSRIRTEHFPLTLESARPSHTSQYLCASRVQGANEKLFFGSGTQLSVL.

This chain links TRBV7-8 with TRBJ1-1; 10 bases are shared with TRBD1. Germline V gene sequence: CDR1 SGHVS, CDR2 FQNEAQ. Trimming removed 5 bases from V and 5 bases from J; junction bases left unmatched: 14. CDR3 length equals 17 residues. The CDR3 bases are TGTGCCAGCAGCGTACGGGACAGGGGATGGGAGGGGACTGAAGCTTTCTTT. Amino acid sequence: CASSVRDRGWEGTEAFF.

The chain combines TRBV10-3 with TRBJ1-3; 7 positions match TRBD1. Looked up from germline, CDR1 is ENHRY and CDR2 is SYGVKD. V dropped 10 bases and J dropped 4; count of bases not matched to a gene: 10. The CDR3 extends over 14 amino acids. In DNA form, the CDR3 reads TGTGCCACCCGGGACAGTACGGCGGGAAACACCATATATTTT. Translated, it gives CATRDSTAGNTIYF.

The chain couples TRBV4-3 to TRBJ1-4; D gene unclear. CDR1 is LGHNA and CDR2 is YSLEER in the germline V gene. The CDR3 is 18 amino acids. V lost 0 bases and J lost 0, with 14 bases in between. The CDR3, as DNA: TGCGCCAGCAGCCAAGACCCGCCACGGGAGACAACTAATGAAAAACTGTTTTTT. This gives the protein CASSQDPPRETTNEKLFF.

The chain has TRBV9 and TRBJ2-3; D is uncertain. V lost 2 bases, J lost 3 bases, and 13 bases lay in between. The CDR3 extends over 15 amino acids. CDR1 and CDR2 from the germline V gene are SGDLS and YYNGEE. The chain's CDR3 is CASSVDHGSTDTQYF. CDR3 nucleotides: TGTGCCAGCAGCGTTGACCACGGGTCAACAGATACGCAGTATTTT.

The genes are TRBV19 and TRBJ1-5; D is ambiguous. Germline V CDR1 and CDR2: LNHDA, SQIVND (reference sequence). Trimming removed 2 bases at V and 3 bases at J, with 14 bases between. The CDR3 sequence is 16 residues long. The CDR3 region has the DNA TGTGCCAGTAGTATAAAGGACGGAGTAATCAATCAGCCCCAGCATTTT. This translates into CASSIKDGVINQPQHF.

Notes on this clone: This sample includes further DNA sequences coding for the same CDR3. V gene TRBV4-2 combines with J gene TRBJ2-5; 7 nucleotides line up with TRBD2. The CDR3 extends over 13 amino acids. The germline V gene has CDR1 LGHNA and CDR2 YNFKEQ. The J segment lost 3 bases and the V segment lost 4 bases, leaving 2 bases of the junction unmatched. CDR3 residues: CASSLGLKETQYF. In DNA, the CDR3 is TGTGCCAGCAGCCTGGGACTAAAAGAGACCCAGTACTTC.

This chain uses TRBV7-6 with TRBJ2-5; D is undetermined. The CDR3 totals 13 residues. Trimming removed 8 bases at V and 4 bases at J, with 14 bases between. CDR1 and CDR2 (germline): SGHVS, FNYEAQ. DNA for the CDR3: TGTGCCAGCTCTCGGTGGCGGAGAGAGACCCAGTACTTC. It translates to CASSRWRRETQYF.

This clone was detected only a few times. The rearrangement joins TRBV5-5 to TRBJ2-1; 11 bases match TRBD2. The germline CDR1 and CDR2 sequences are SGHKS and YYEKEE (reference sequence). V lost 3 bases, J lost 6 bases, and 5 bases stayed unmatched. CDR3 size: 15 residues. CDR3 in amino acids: CASSWDGLAGNEQFF. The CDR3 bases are TGTGCCAGCAGCTGGGATGGACTAGCGGGCAATGAGCAGTTCTTC.

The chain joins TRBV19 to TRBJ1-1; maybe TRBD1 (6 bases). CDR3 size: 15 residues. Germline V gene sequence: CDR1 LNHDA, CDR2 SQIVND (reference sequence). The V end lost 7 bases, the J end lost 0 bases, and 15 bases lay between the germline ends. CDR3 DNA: TGTGCCAGTAATTTGTTCGGACAGCTGAACACTGAAGCTTTCTTT. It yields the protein CASNLFGQLNTEAFF.

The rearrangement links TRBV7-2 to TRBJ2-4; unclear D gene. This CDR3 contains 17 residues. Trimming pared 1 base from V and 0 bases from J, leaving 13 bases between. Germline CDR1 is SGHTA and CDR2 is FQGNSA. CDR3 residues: CASSLVGRSLAKNIQYF. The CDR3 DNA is TGTGCCAGCAGCTTAGTAGGCAGGTCGTTAGCCAAAAACATTCAGTACTTC. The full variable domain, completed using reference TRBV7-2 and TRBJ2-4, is GAGVSQSPSNKVTEKGKDVELRCDPISGHTALYWYRQSLGQGLEFLIYFQGNSAPDKSGLPSDRFSAERTGGSVSTLTIQRTQQEDSAVYLCASSLVGRSLAKNIQYFGAGTRLSVL.

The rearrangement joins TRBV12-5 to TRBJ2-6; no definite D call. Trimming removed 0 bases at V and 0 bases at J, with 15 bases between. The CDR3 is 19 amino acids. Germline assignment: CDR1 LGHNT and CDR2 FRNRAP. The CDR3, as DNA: TGTGCTAGTGGTTTGGTACGATCGGCGCGCCTCTCTGGGGCCAACGTCCTGACTTTC. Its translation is CASGLVRSARLSGANVLTF.

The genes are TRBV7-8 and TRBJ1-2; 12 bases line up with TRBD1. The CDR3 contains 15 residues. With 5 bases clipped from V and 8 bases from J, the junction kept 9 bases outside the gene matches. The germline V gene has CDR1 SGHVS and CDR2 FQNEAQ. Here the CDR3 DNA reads TGTGCCAGCAGCGCCCACGGGGGGACAGGGGGCGGCTACACCTTC. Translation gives CASSAHGGTGGGYTF.

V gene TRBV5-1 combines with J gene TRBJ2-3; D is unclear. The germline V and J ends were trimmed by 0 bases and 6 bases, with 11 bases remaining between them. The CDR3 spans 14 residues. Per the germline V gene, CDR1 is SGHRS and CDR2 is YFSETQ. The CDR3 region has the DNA TGCGCCAGCAGCTTGGCGATAGGGCCGGATACGCAGTATTTT. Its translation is CASSLAIGPDTQYF.

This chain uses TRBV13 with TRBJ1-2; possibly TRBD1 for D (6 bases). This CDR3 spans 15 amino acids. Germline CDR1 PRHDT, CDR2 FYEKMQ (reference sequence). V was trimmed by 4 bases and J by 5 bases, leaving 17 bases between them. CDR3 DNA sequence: TGTGCCAGCAGCTCTCAGGGGCGCCGATTGTATGGCTACACCTTC. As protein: CASSSQGRRLYGYTF. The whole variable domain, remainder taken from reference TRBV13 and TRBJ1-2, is AAGVIQSPRHLIKEKRETATLKCYPIPRHDTVYWYQQGPGQDPQFLISFYEKMQSDKGSIPDRFSAQQFSDYHSELNMSSLELGDSALYFCASSSQGRRLYGYTFGSGTRLTVV.

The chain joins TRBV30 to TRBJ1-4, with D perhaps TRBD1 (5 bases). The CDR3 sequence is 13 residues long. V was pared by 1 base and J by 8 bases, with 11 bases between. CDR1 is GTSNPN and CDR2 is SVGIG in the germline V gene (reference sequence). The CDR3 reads CAWSGGLTEKLFF. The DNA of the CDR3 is TGTGCCTGGAGTGGGGGACTGACCGAAAAACTGTTTTTT.

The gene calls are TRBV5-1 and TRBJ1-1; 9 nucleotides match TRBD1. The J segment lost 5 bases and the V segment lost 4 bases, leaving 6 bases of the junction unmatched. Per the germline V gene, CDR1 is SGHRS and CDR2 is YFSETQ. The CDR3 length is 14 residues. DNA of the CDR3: TGCGCCAGCAGCGGGGGACAGGGCAGGACTGAAGCTTTCTTT. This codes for CASSGGQGRTEAFF. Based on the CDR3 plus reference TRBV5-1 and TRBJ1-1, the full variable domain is KAGVTQTPRYLIKTRGQQVTLSCSPISGHRSVSWYQQTPGQGLQFLFEYFSETQRNKGNFPGRFSGRQFSNSRSEMNVSTLELGDSALYLCASSGGQGRTEAFFGQGTRLTVV.

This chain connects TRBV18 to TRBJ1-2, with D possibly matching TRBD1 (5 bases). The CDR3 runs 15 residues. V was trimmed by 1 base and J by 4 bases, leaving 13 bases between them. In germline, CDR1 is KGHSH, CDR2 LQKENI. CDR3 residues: CASSPQGTDFYGYTF. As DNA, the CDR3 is TGTGCCAGCTCACCACAAGGGACCGACTTCTATGGCTACACCTTC.

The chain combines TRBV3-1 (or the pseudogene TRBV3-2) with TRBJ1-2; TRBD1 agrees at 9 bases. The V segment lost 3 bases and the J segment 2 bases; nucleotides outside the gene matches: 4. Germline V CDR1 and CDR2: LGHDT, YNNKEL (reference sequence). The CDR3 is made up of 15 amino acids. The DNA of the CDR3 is TGTGCCAGCAGCCACGGGACAGGGAACAACTATGGCTACACCTTC. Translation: CASSHGTGNNYGYTF.